This TCR beta chain was observed in a study of blood T cell repertoires in COVID-19. This table comes from immunoSEQ multiplex PCR, and its TCRdb copy is limited to in-frame clones, with some not included. This table has about 190,000 clones, roughly 84% appearing once. Exposed volunteers were people who met a COVID-19 case within 2 weeks before study entry. The CDR3 extends over 14 amino acids. Germline V gene data show CDR1 as GTSNPN and CDR2 as SVGIG (reference sequence). With V trimmed by 2 bases and J by 7 bases, 6 bases remained unmatched. The chain combines TRBV30 with TRBJ1-4; 8 bases map to TRBD1. The sequenced sample was PBMCs or T cells enriched from blood (not recorded which). This sequence was found in a young woman who had been exposed to COVID-19. Here the CDR3 DNA reads TGTGCCTGGAGTCAGCAGGGGGCTACTGAAAAACTGTTTTTT. It specifies CAWSQQGATEKLFF.